What follows are 18 T cell receptor beta chains derived from one specimen sequenced in a study of blood T cells in healthy people across ages. Primers used in a second PCR of about 6 to 11 cycles were a sample-barcoded 5' primer and a J-beta primer mix. TCRdb processed the 5' RACE reads anew with MiXCR; each CDR3 protein has one entry. This table holds approximately 350,000 distinct CDR3 sequences, over 45% found once. The sequencing sample was made of blood. These receptor sequences come from a man aged 55 to 69 in good health.

This clonotype appeared a few times. This could be a read error, since a much larger clone is one nucleotide away. The CDR3 nucleotides are TGTGCCAGCAGGGGAATAGCGGTCACAGATACGCAGTATTTT. It encodes CASRGIAVTDTQYF. The chain couples TRBV12-3 or TRBV12-4 to TRBJ2-3, with D perhaps matching TRBD2 (6 bases). Trimming took 6 bases from V and 2 from J, leaving 12 bases between them. The CDR3 has 14 residues.

The CDR3 DNA follows: TGCAGCGTTGAAGACAGGGCCGGTCGAGAGACCCAGTACTTC. Amino acids: CSVEDRAGRETQYF. The J gene is TRBJ2-5, the V gene TRBV29-1; D might be TRBD1 (5 bases). Trimming shortened V by 0 bases and J by 4 bases, and 12 bases separated the two germline ends. CDR3 length: 14 amino acids. CDR1 SQVTM and CDR2 ANQGSEA come from the germline V gene.

Concerning this clonotype itself: A read error may account for a junction end that differs from germline. The gene calls are TRBV18 and TRBJ2-1, with 7 bases identical to TRBD1. This CDR3 has 15 residues. Germline V gene data show CDR1 as KGHSH and CDR2 as LQKENI. Here the CDR3 reads CASSPKGASYNEQFF. In DNA, the CDR3 is TGCGCCAGCTCACCAAAGGGGGCGAGTTACAATGAGCAGTTCTTC.

This clonotype was found many times. The chain couples TRBV7-2 to TRBJ2-1, with 8 bases identical to TRBD2. V trimming: 5 bases; J trimming: 8 bases; junction bases outside the gene matches: 14. Germline CDR1 and CDR2: SGHTA and FQGNSA. CDR3 length: 16 residues. CDR3 sequence reads: CASSPGRGVGFHEQFF. The CDR3, as DNA: TGTGCCAGCAGCCCCGGGCGGGGGGTTGGTTTTCATGAGCAGTTCTTC.

On this clonotype: The germline gene is not matched at one end of the junction; a read error may be the cause. The chain joins TRBV12-3 or TRBV12-4 to TRBJ2-7; D is uncertain. The J call may be mistaken, given a closer DNA end match to TRBJ2-4. The CDR3 covers 16 residues. The CDR3 DNA sequence: TGTGCCAGCAGTTTCGGGCGGAGTTTAGCCAGAAACATTCAGTACTTC. This translates into CASSFGRSLARNIQYF.

This clonotype has only one observation. V usage is TRBV10-3 and J usage is TRBJ2-3, with D possibly TRBD2 on 5 matching bases. V lost 4 bases and J 2 bases, leaving 13 bases between the germline ends. From germline, CDR1 is ENHRY and CDR2 SYGVKD. The CDR3 sequence is 15 residues long. The CDR3 DNA reads as TGTGCCATCAGTGCGCGCGGGCAGTCCACAGATACGCAGTATTTT. Translated, it gives CAISARGQSTDTQYF.

This clonotype has only a few counts. This chain joins TRBV5-6 and TRBJ1-6; 7 bases are a match to TRBD1. Germline lookup yields CDR1 SGHDT and CDR2 YYEEEE. The CDR3 length is 14 residues. Germline trimming cut 4 bases from V and 7 bases from J; bases unmatched to any gene: 5. For the CDR3, the DNA is TGTGCCAGCAGCCCCCCAGGGGGGAATTCACCCCTCCACTTT. Translation: CASSPPGGNSPLHF.

V is TRBV7-2 and J is TRBJ2-3; the D is unclear. Germline lookup yields CDR1 SGHTA and CDR2 FQGNSA. The length of the CDR3 is 12 residues. Trimming removed 5 bases at V and 7 bases at J, with 10 bases between. CDR3 sequence reads: CASSPLSNTQYF. The CDR3 DNA reads as TGTGCCAGCAGCCCCCTCTCAAATACGCAGTATTTT. The entire variable domain, with the rest obtained from reference TRBV7-2 and TRBJ2-3, is as follows: GAGVSQSPSNKVTEKGKDVELRCDPISGHTALYWYRQSLGQGLEFLIYFQGNSAPDKSGLPSDRFSAERTGGSVSTLTIQRTQQEDSAVYLCASSPLSNTQYFGPGTRLTVL.

The chain combines TRBV6-2 or TRBV6-3 with TRBJ2-5; D is tentatively TRBD1 or TRBD2 (5 bases each). CDR3 length: 12 residues. The V gene lost 5 bases and the J gene lost 4 bases, with 8 bases spanning the gap. Germline CDR1 and CDR2: MNHEY and SVGEGT. Here the CDR3 DNA reads TGTGCCAGCAGTAAGGGGACAGAGACCCAGTACTTC. Translating it yields CASSKGTETQYF.

A single count supports this clonotype. This chain connects TRBV29-1 to TRBJ1-4; D ambiguous. This CDR3 is 12 amino acids long. Germline CDR1 SQVTM, CDR2 ANQGSEA. Trimming removed 7 bases at V and 4 bases at J, with 10 bases between. CDR3 residues: CSARRINEKLFF. The CDR3 DNA follows: TGCAGCGCACGACGGATTAATGAAAAACTGTTTTTT.

This clonotype was seen a handful of times. V usage is TRBV6-2 or TRBV6-3 and J usage is TRBJ2-1; no clear D. The CDR3 has 11 amino acids. Germline CDR1 is MNHEY and CDR2 is SVGEGT. V was shortened by 10 bases and J by 7 bases, with 11 bases between the two germline ends. This chain's CDR3 is CATKDGNEQFF. CDR3 bases: TGTGCCACCAAAGACGGGAATGAGCAGTTCTTC.

CDR3 nucleotides: TGTGCCAGCAGCCATGGGATACACAACTCCTACGAGCAGTACTTC. As protein: CASSHGIHNSYEQYF. The chain has TRBV5-8 and TRBJ2-7, with D hard to call. This CDR3 is built from 15 residues. Per the germline V gene, CDR1 is SGHTS and CDR2 is YDEGEE. V lost 4 bases and J 0 bases, leaving 14 bases between the germline ends. Looking up the rest from reference TRBV5-8 and TRBJ2-7 gives the full variable domain: EAGVTQSPTHLIKTRGQQATLRCSPISGHTSVYWYQQALGLGLQFLLWYDEGEERNRGNFPPRFSGRQFPNYSSELNVNALELEDSALYLCASSHGIHNSYEQYFGPGTRLTVT.

The rearrangement links TRBV7-9 to TRBJ1-4; no firm D call. V lost 2 bases and J 8 bases, leaving 9 bases between the germline ends. Germline V CDR1 and CDR2: SEHNR, FQNEAQ (reference sequence). This CDR3 spans 13 amino acids. Here the CDR3 DNA reads TGTGCCAGCAGCTTAAGAAGGGAAGAAAAACTGTTTTTT. Its protein is CASSLRREEKLFF.

This clonotype has at least ten counts. V usage is TRBV7-2 and J usage is TRBJ1-2; 7 bases line up with TRBD1. The CDR3 consists of 15 residues. Per germline, CDR1 SGHTA and CDR2 FQGNSA. The trim removed 1 base at V and 4 bases at J, leaving 6 bases unmatched. The CDR3 here is CASSLEEGAAYGYTF. As DNA, the CDR3 is TGTGCCAGCAGCTTAGAAGAGGGGGCGGCCTATGGCTACACCTTC.

The chain has TRBV6-1 and TRBJ1-5; D remains ambiguous. CDR1 and CDR2 from the germline V gene are MNHNS and SASEGT. The CDR3 consists of 12 residues. Trimming took 7 bases from V and 0 from J, leaving 4 bases between them. This CDR3 reads CASKYSNQPQHF. CDR3 in DNA: TGTGCCAGCAAATATAGCAATCAGCCCCAGCATTTT.

This clonotype was recorded only once. The chain employs TRBV7-2 and TRBJ1-2; no definite D call. Germline V CDR1 and CDR2: SGHTA, FQGNSA. The CDR3 loop spans 13 amino acids. Deletions cut 5 bases from V and 3 bases from J, with 10 bases between. Here the CDR3 reads CASSVRGHYGYTF. The CDR3 nucleotides read TGTGCCAGCAGCGTAAGAGGGCACTATGGCTACACCTTC.

V gene TRBV27 combines with J gene TRBJ1-6, with D hard to call. The CDR3 runs 14 residues. V lost 5 bases to trimming and J lost 5 bases, with 10 bases between them. The germline gives CDR1 MNHEY, CDR2 SMNVEV (reference sequence). The DNA of the CDR3 is TGTGCCAGCAGTCCAGGACGGAATAATTCACCCCTCCACTTT. Its translation is CASSPGRNNSPLHF.

This chain joins TRBV7-8 and TRBJ2-4, with 8 bases fitting TRBD1. The CDR3 sequence is 14 residues long. After removal of 3 bases from V and 7 bases from J, the junction contained 5 bases not matched to a gene. Germline values: CDR1 SGHVS, CDR2 FQNEAQ. CDR3 loop: CASSLRQGTNIQYF. The CDR3 DNA sequence: TGTGCCAGCAGCTTGCGACAGGGGACGAACATTCAGTACTTC.